The clone carrying this TCR beta chain was counted at least ten times. This specimen belongs to a study of early T cells in non-severe SARS-CoV-2 infection. The CDR3 length is 13 residues. Per the germline V gene, CDR1 is SGHTA and CDR2 is FQGNSA. V was cut by 1 base and J by 7 bases, with 9 bases left in between. TCRdb itself ran the 5' RACE reads through MiXCR, one entry per CDR3 protein. This sample has about 27,000 distinct CDR3 sequences, with approximately 4.1% found just once. This TCR was recovered from an adult who was a healthcare worker with PCR-confirmed SARS-CoV-2 infection or an uninfected control (not recorded which). The V gene is TRBV7-2, the J gene TRBJ2-3; no firm D call. The specimen sequenced was whole blood. The CDR3 protein is CASSLVVWNTQYF. The CDR3 DNA follows: TGTGCCAGCAGCTTAGTTGTGTGGAATACGCAGTATTTT.